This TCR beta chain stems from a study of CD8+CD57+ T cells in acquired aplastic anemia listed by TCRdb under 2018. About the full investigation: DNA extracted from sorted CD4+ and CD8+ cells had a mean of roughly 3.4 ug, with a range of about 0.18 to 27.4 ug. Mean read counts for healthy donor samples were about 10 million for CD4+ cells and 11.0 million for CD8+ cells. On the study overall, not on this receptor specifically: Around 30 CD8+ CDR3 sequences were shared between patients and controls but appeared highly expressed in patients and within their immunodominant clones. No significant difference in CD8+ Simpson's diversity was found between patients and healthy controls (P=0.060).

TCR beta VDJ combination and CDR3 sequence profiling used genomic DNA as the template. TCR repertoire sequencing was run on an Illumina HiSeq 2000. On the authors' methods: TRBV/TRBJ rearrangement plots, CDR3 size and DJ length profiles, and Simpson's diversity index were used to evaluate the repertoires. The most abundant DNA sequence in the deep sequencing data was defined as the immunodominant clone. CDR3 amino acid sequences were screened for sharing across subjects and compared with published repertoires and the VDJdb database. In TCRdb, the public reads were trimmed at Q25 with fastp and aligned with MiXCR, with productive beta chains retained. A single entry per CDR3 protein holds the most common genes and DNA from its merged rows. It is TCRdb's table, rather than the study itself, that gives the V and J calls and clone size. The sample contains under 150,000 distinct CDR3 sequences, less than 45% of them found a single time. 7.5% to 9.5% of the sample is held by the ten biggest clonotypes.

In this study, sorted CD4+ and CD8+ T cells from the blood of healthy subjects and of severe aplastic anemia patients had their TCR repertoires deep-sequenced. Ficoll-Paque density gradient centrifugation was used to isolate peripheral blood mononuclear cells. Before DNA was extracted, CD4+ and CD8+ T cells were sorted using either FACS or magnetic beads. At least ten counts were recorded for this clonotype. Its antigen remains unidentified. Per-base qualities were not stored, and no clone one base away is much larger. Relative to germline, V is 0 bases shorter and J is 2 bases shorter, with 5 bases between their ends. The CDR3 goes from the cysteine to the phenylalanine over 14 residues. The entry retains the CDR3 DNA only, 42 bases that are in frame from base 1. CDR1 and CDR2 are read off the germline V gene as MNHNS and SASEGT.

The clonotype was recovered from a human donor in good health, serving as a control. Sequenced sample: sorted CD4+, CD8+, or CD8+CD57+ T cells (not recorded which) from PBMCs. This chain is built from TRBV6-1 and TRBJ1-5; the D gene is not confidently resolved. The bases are TGTGCCAGCAGTGAAGCTTTGGGCAATCAGCCCCAGCATTTT. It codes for CASSEALGNQPQHF.